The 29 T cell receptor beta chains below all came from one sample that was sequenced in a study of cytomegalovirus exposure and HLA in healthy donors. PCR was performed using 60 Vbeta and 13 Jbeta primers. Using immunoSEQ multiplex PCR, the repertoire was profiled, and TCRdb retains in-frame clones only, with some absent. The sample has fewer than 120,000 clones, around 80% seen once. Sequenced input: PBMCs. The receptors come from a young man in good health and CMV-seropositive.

In nucleotides, the CDR3 is TGTGCCAGCAGTTTAGTTTTGGCGCGGACAGGGCTTCCCTACGAGCAGTACTTC. Protein product: CASSLVLARTGLPYEQYF. V gene TRBV27 combines with J gene TRBJ2-5, with 8 bases identical to TRBD1. The tail of the sequence fits TRBJ2-7 better, so the J call may be wrong. CDR1 is MNHEY, CDR2 SMNVEV, per germline (reference sequence). The CDR3 consists of 18 residues.

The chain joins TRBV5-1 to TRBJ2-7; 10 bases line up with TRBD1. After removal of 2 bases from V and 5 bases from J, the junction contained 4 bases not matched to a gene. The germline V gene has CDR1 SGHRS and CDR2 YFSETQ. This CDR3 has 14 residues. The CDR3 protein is CASSFGTGAHEQYF. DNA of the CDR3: TGCGCCAGCAGCTTCGGGACAGGGGCCCACGAGCAGTACTTC.

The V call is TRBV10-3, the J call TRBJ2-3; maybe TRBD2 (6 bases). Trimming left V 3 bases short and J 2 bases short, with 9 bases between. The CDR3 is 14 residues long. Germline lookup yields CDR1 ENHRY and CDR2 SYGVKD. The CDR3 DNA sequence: TGTGCCATCAGTGAAGGCGGGATCACAGATACGCAGTATTTT. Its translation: CAISEGGITDTQYF.

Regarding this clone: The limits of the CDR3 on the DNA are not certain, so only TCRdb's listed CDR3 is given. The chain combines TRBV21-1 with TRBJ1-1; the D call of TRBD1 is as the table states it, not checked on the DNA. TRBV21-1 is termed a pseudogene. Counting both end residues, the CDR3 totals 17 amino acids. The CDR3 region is CASVFRARGRVCTEAFF.

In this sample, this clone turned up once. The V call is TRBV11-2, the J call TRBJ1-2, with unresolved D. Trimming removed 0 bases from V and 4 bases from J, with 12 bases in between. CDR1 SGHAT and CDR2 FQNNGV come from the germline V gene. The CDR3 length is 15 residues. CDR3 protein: CASSLDPGRSYGYTF. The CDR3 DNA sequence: TGTGCCAGCAGCTTAGATCCAGGCAGAAGCTATGGCTACACCTTC.

The CDR3 loop reads CASSPPTGAVDGYTF. The CDR3 DNA reads TGTGCCAGCAGCCCCCCGACAGGGGCCGTCGATGGCTACACCTTC. The chain carries TRBV11-2 and TRBJ1-2; TRBD1 matches 8 bases. CDR3 length: 15 residues. The germline CDR1 and CDR2 sequences are SGHAT and FQNNGV. With V trimmed by 5 bases and J by 6 bases, 11 bases remained unmatched.

CDR3 residues: CASSYGAGVYEQYF. CDR3 in DNA: TGTGCCAGCAGTTACGGGGCAGGAGTCTACGAGCAGTACTTC. The J gene is TRBJ2-7, the V gene TRBV6-5, with a tentative D call TRBD1 (5 bases). The CDR3 runs to 14 residues. Trimming took 2 bases from V and 3 from J, leaving 11 bases between them. Per germline, CDR1 MNHEY and CDR2 SVGAGI.

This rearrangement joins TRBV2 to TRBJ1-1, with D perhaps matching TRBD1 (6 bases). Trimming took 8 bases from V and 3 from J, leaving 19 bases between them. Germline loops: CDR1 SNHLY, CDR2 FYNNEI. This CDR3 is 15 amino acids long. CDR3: CASAPPTGFDTEAFF. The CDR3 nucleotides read TGTGCCAGCGCGCCCCCCACAGGGTTTGACACTGAAGCTTTCTTT.

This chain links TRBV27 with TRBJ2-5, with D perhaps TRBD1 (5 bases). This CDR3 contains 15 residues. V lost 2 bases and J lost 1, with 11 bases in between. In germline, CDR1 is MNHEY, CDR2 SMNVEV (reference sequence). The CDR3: CASSLGSTGQETQYF. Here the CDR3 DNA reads TGTGCCAGCAGTTTAGGCTCTACAGGCCAAGAGACCCAGTACTTC.

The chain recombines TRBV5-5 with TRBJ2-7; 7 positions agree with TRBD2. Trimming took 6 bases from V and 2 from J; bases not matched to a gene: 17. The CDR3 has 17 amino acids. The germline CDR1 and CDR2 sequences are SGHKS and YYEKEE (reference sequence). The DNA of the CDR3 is TGTGCCAGCATCGCCACCAGCGCCGGGACTACAGCCTACGAGCAGTACTTC. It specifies CASIATSAGTTAYEQYF.

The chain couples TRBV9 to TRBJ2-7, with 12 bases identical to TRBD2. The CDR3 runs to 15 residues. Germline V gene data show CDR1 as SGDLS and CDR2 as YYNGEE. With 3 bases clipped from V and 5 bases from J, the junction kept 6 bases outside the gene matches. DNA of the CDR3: TGTGCCAGCAGCGCAGAACTAGCGGGGGGCGACGAGCAGTACTTC. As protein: CASSAELAGGDEQYF. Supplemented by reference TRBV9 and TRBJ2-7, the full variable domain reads DSGVTQTPKHLITATGQRVTLRCSPRSGDLSVYWYQQSLDQGLQFLIQYYNGEERAKGNILERFSAQQFPDLHSELNLSSLELGDSALYFCASSAELAGGDEQYFGPGTRLTVT.

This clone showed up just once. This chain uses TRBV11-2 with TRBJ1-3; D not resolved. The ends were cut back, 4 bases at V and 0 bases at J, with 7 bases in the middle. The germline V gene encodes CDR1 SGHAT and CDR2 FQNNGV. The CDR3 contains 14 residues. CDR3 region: CASSYQHSGNTIYF. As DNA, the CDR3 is TGTGCCAGCAGCTACCAACACTCTGGAAACACCATATATTTT.

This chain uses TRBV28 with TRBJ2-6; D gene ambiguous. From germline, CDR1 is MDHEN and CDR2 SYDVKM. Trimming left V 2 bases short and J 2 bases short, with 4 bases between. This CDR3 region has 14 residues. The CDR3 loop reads CASSLEAGANVLTF. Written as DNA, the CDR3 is TGTGCCAGCAGTTTAGAGGCTGGGGCCAACGTCCTGACTTTC.

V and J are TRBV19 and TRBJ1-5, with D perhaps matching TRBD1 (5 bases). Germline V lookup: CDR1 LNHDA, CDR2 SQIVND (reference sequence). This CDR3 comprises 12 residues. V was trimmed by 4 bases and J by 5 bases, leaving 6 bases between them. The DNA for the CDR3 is TGTGCCAGTAGTAGACAGTATCAGCCCCAGCATTTT. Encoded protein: CASSRQYQPQHF.

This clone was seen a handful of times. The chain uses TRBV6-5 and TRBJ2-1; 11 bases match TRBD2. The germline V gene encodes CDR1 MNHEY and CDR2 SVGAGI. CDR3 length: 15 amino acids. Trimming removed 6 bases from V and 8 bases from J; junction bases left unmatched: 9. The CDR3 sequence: CASSRGLAEGDEQFF. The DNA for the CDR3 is TGTGCCAGCAGCCGGGGACTAGCGGAAGGGGATGAGCAGTTCTTC.

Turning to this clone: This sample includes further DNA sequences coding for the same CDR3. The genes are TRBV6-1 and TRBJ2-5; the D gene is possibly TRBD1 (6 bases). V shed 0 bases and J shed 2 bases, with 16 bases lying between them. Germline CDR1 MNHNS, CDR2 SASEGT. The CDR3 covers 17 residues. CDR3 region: CASSEAPRGHLQETQYF. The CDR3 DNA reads TGTGCCAGCAGTGAAGCGCCCAGGGGACACTTACAAGAGACCCAGTACTTC.

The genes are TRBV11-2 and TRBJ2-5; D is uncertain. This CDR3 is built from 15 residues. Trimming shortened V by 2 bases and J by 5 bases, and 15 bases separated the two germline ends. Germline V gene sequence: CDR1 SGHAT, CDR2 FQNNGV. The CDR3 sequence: CASSLFVGSAETQYF. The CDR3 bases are TGTGCCAGCAGCTTATTTGTCGGGTCCGCGGAGACCCAGTACTTC. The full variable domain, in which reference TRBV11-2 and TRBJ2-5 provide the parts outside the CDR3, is EAGVAQSPRYKIIEKRQSVAFWCNPISGHATLYWYQQILGQGPKLLIQFQNNGVVDDSQLPKDRFSAERLKGVDSTLKIQPAKLEDSAVYLCASSLFVGSAETQYFGPGTRLLVL.

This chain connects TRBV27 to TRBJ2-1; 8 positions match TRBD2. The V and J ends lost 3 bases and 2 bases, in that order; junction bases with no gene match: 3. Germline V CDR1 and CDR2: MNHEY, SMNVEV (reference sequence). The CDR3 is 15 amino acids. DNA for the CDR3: TGTGCCAGCAGTTTCCGGGGGGGCACCTACAATGAGCAGTTCTTC. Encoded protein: CASSFRGGTYNEQFF.

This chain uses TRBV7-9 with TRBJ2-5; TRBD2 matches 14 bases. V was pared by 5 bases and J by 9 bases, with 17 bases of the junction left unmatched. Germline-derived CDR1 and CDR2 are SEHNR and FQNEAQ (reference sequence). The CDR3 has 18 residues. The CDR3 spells CASSPLGTSGGSAGAQYF. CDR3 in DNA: TGTGCCAGCAGCCCACTCGGGACTAGCGGGGGCTCAGCCGGGGCCCAGTACTTC.

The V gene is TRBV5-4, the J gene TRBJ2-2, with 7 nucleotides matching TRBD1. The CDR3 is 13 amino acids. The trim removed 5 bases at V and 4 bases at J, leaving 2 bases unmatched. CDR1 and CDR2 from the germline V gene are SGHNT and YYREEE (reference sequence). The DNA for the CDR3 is TGTGCCAGCAGGAGGACAGGCACCGGGGAGCTGTTTTTT. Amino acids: CASRRTGTGELFF.

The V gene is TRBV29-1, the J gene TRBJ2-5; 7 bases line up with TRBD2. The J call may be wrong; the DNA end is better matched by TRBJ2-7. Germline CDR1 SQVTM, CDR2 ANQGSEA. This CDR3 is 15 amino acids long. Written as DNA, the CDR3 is TGCAGCGTTGAAGATCACCGAGCGGGGACCTACGAGCAGTACTTC. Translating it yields CSVEDHRAGTYEQYF.

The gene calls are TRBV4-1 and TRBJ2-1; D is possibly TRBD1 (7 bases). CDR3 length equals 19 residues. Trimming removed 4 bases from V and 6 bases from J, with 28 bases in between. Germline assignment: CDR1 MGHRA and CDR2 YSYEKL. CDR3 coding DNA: TGCGCCAGCAGCCCTTTCAGGGGGGAGGACCGCGAGGGCCGCAATGAGCAGTTCTTC. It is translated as CASSPFRGEDREGRNEQFF.

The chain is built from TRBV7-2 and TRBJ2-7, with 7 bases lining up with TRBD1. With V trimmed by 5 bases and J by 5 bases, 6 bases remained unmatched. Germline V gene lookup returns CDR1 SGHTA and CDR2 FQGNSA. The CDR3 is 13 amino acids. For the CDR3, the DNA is TGTGCCAGCAGCCCACAGGGGCTCAACGAGCAGTACTTC. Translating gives CASSPQGLNEQYF.

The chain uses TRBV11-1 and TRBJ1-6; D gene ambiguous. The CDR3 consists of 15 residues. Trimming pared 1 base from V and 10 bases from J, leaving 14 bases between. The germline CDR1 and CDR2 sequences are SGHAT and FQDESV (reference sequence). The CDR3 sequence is CASSLESDSNSPLHF. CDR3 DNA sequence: TGTGCCAGCAGCTTAGAGTCCGACTCCAACTCACCCCTCCACTTT.

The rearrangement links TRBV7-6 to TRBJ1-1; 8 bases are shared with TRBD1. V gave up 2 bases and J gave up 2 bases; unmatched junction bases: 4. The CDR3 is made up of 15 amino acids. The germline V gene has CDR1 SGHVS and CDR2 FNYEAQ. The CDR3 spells CASSLTGGFNTEAFF. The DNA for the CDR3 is TGTGCCAGCAGCTTAACAGGGGGTTTTAACACTGAAGCTTTCTTT.

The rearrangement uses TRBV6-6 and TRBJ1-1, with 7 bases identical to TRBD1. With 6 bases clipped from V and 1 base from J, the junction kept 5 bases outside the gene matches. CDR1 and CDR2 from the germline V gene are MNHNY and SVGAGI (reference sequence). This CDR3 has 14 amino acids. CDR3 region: CASRPGQTNTEAFF. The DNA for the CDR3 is TGTGCCAGCAGGCCGGGACAGACGAACACTGAAGCTTTCTTT.

This CDR3 reads CASSGGTGANTGELFF. The CDR3 DNA follows: TGTGCCAGCAGCGGGGGGACAGGGGCGAACACCGGGGAGCTGTTTTTT. V usage is TRBV5-4 and J usage is TRBJ2-2; 10 positions match TRBD1. This CDR3 contains 16 residues. After removal of 4 bases from V and 0 bases from J, the junction contained 3 bases not matched to a gene. Looked up from germline, CDR1 is SGHNT and CDR2 is YYREEE (reference sequence).

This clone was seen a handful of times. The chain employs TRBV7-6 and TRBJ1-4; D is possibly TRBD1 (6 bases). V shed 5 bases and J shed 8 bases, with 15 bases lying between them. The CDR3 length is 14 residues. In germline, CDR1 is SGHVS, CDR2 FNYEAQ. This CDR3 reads CASSPTQGGEKLFF. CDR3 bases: TGTGCCAGCAGCCCTACACAGGGAGGGGAAAAACTGTTTTTT.

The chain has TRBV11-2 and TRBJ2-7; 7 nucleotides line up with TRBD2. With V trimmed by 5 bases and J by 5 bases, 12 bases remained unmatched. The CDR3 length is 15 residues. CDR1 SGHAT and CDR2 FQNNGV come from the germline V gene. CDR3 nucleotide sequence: TGTGCCAGCAGCCAAGTGGGGAGGGTACAAGACGAGCAGTACTTC. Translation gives CASSQVGRVQDEQYF.